These 22 T cell receptor beta chains came from one sample sequenced in a study of identical twins. TCRdb analysed the 5' RACE reads with MiXCR anew, one entry per CDR3 protein. Here the sample spans around 1.7 million distinct CDR3 sequences, roughly a third being singletons. The material sequenced was cord blood. These receptors were collected from a newborn girl in good health.

The rearrangement links TRBV4-2 to TRBJ2-2, with TRBD1 as a possible D gene (5 bases). CDR3 length: 13 residues. Looked up from germline, CDR1 is LGHNA and CDR2 is YNFKEQ. The germline V and J ends were trimmed by 10 bases and 7 bases, with 16 bases remaining between them. Here the CDR3 DNA reads TGTGCCACCCCGGACACAAGGCACGGGGAGCTGTTTTTT. This encodes CATPDTRHGELFF.

This clonotype was detected only a few times. The CDR3 DNA reads as TGTGCCAGCAGCTTAAGGAGGACAGGGAACAATCAGCCCCAGCATTTT. Amino acid sequence: CASSLRRTGNNQPQHF. This chain joins TRBV7-8 and TRBJ1-5; 8 bases fit TRBD1. J lost 3 bases, V lost 2 bases, and 6 bases had no gene match. Germline loops: CDR1 SGHVS, CDR2 FQNEAQ. This CDR3 is built from 16 residues.

V and J are TRBV20-1 and TRBJ2-1; D is possibly TRBD1 or TRBD2 (5 bases each). Germline CDR1 and CDR2: DFQATT and SNEGSKA (reference sequence). This CDR3 contains 16 residues. V lost 0 bases and J lost 3, with 15 bases in between. As DNA, the CDR3 is TGCAGTGCTAGAGATCCCCAGGGACGGAACTACAATGAGCAGTTCTTC. It translates to CSARDPQGRNYNEQFF.

Only a few counts were recorded for this clonotype. This chain joins TRBV10-3 and TRBJ1-2; D not resolved. The CDR3 extends over 13 amino acids. Trimming pared 0 bases from V and 8 bases from J, leaving 10 bases between. Looked up from germline, CDR1 is ENHRY and CDR2 is SYGVKD. The CDR3 spells CAISESGPGGYTF. The CDR3 DNA reads as TGTGCCATCAGTGAGTCGGGCCCGGGCGGCTACACCTTC.

This clonotype has a handful of counts. The V and J genes are TRBV18 and TRBJ2-7; no firm D call. Trimming pared 3 bases from V and 4 bases from J, leaving 10 bases between. Germline CDR1 reads KGHSH; CDR2 reads LQKENI. There are 13 residues in the CDR3. CDR3 sequence reads: CASSPAFDYEQYF. DNA of the CDR3: TGTGCCAGCTCACCCGCCTTTGATTACGAGCAGTACTTC.

This clonotype was seen a few times. The genes are TRBV5-6 and TRBJ2-1; 10 bases agree with TRBD1. The J segment lost 8 bases and the V segment lost 2 bases, leaving 4 bases of the junction unmatched. This CDR3 spans 14 amino acids. CDR1 and CDR2 (germline): SGHDT, YYEEEE. Here the CDR3 reads CASSFGTGDHEQFF. CDR3 in DNA: TGTGCCAGCAGCTTCGGGACAGGGGATCATGAGCAGTTCTTC.

This clonotype appeared a few times. V and J are TRBV29-1 and TRBJ2-7; TRBD1 is a possible D gene (5 bases). CDR1 and CDR2 (germline): SQVTM, ANQGSEA. V was clipped by 7 bases and J by 3 bases, with 13 bases between them. This CDR3 region has 12 residues. DNA of the CDR3: TGCAGCGGCCTAGTCCAGGGCTACGAGCAGTACTTC. Translation gives CSGLVQGYEQYF.

This clonotype appeared a single time. The V and J genes are TRBV12-3 or TRBV12-4 and TRBJ2-1; 12 nucleotides match TRBD2. The J segment lost 10 bases and the V segment lost 6 bases, leaving 4 bases of the junction unmatched. This CDR3 is built from 13 residues. The CDR3 DNA reads TGTGCCAGCAGACTAGCGGGAGGACGCGAGCAGTTCTTC. As protein: CASRLAGGREQFF.

This clonotype was observed many times. The junction departs from the called germline gene at one end, perhaps through a read error. V gene TRBV7-2 combines with J gene TRBJ2-3; perhaps TRBD2 as D (5 bases). The length of the CDR3 is 15 residues. CDR1 and CDR2 (germline): SGHTA, FQGNSA. The DNA of the CDR3 is TGCGCCAGCAGCTTGGTCGGGGTTAGCACAGATACGCAGTATTTT. The encoded protein is CASSLVGVSTDTQYF.

This clonotype was counted a few times. The chain carries TRBV20-1 and TRBJ2-7; possibly TRBD2 for D (6 bases). Trimming left V 3 bases short and J 1 base short, with 13 bases between. The CDR3 consists of 14 residues. The germline gives CDR1 DFQATT, CDR2 SNEGSKA (reference sequence). The CDR3 DNA sequence: TGCAGTGCTAGGGGCGGGATAAGTTCCTACGAGCAGTACTTC. This sequence encodes CSARGGISSYEQYF.

For this clonotype: A single base separates this from a much larger clone, so it may be a read error. The chain joins TRBV3-1 to TRBJ2-7, with a tentative D call TRBD2 (6 bases). The CDR3 is made up of 19 amino acids. Germline-derived CDR1 and CDR2 are LGHDT and YNNKEL (reference sequence). CDR3 region: CAGSQGGWPFMQNSYEQYF. CDR3 nucleotides: TGTGCCGGCAGCCAAGGAGGGTGGCCGTTCATGCAAAACTCCTACGAGCAGTACTTC.

The chain combines TRBV7-9 with TRBJ1-1, with D tentatively TRBD1 (6 bases). V gave up 2 bases and J gave up 2 bases, with 12 bases separating them. CDR3 length equals 15 residues. Per the germline V gene, CDR1 is SEHNR and CDR2 is FQNEAQ (reference sequence). The CDR3 here is CASSLSGVGNTEAFF. CDR3 nucleotides: TGTGCCAGCAGCTTATCAGGGGTCGGTAACACTGAAGCTTTCTTT.

This chain links TRBV4-1 with TRBJ2-1, with 8 bases matching TRBD2. With 0 bases clipped from V and 4 bases from J, the junction kept 8 bases outside the gene matches. The CDR3 is 17 amino acids. Germline lookup yields CDR1 MGHRA and CDR2 YSYEKL. The CDR3 loop is CASSQEGGGTPYNEQFF. The CDR3 bases are TGCGCCAGCAGCCAAGAGGGCGGGGGGACTCCATACAATGAGCAGTTCTTC.

The chain has TRBV19 and TRBJ2-1; D uncertain. This CDR3 is built from 14 residues. Per germline, CDR1 LNHDA and CDR2 SQIVND (reference sequence). With 2 bases removed from V and 0 bases from J, the gap between germline ends came to 5 bases. Here the CDR3 reads CASSIRHSYNEQFF. DNA of the CDR3: TGTGCCAGTAGTATAAGGCACTCCTACAATGAGCAGTTCTTC.

The V gene is TRBV20-1, the J gene TRBJ2-5; 12 bases line up with TRBD2. The CDR3 has 19 amino acids. Unmatched junction bases numbered 12, after V lost 0 bases and J lost 1 base. Germline values: CDR1 DFQATT, CDR2 SNEGSKA (reference sequence). This CDR3 reads CSARDYASGGAEAQETQYF. DNA of the CDR3: TGCAGTGCTAGAGATTATGCTAGCGGGGGGGCCGAGGCCCAAGAGACCCAGTACTTC.

V is TRBV7-2 and J is TRBJ2-4; D not certain. The DNA end lines up better with TRBJ2-5; the J call may be wrong. CDR3 size: 13 residues. Germline CDR1 SGHTA, CDR2 FQGNSA. CDR3 region: CAGSTNFQETQYF. CDR3 nucleotide sequence: TGTGCCGGGTCCACTAACTTCCAAGAGACCCAGTACTTC.

This clonotype has at least ten counts. J is TRBJ2-1 and V is TRBV6-1; 8 bases map to TRBD1. The germline gives CDR1 MNHNS, CDR2 SASEGT. Germline trimming cut 8 bases from V and 0 bases from J; bases unmatched to any gene: 0. The CDR3 sequence is 13 residues long. CDR3 DNA: TGTGCCAGCGGACAGGGCTCCTACAATGAGCAGTTCTTC. Protein: CASGQGSYNEQFF.

V usage is TRBV4-2 and J usage is TRBJ2-1; D uncertain. In germline, CDR1 is LGHNA, CDR2 YNFKEQ. The CDR3 runs 16 residues. The germline V and J ends were trimmed by 1 base and 5 bases, with 15 bases remaining between them. The CDR3 DNA sequence: TGTGCCAGCAGCCAAGTCGGCGGCCCGAATCACAATGAGCAGTTCTTC. It encodes CASSQVGGPNHNEQFF.

The chain joins TRBV5-1 to TRBJ2-1, with a weak D call TRBD1 (5 bases). Matching the DNA end better, TRBJ2-7 makes the J call doubtful. CDR3 length: 16 amino acids. Germline CDR1 and CDR2: SGHRS and YFSETQ. The DNA for the CDR3 is TGCGCCAGCAGCGCGTTAGAAGGGGCACCCTACAATGAGCAGTACTTC. Protein product: CASSALEGAPYNEQYF.

The chain carries TRBV4-1 and TRBJ1-5; 8 bases fit TRBD1. The germline gives CDR1 MGHRA, CDR2 YSYEKL. This CDR3 spans 16 amino acids. The trim removed 0 bases at V and 7 bases at J, leaving 8 bases unmatched. The CDR3 is CASSQEGQGARQPQHF. The CDR3 region has the DNA TGCGCCAGCAGCCAAGAAGGGCAGGGGGCGCGACAGCCCCAGCATTTT.

With respect to this clonotype: An end of the junction does not agree with germline; a read error may underlie this. This chain connects TRBV12-3 or TRBV12-4 to TRBJ2-7; TRBD2 matches 11 bases. This CDR3 has 15 amino acids. CDR3: CASSKSSGGAYEQYF. DNA of the CDR3: TGTGCCAGCAGTAAAAGTAGCGGGGGGGCCTATGAGCAGTACTTC.

This clonotype was counted at least ten times. At one end, the junction sequence differs from germline, possibly due to a read error. V and J are TRBV5-1 and TRBJ2-7; D may correspond to TRBD1 or TRBD2 (5 bases each). Looked up from germline, CDR1 is SGHRS and CDR2 is YFSETQ. The CDR3 is 13 residues long. The CDR3 nucleotides read TGTGCCAGCAGCCTGGGACGGAACTACGAGCAGTACTTC. As protein: CASSLGRNYEQYF.